This T cell receptor (beta chain) was sequenced in a study of blood T cell repertoires in COVID-19. Clinical history as reported by participants underpinned cohort assignment. Trimming stripped 1 base from V and 3 bases from J, with 9 bases between. CDR1 and CDR2 (germline): MGHRA, YSYEKL. The CDR3 length is 14 residues. The method was immunoSEQ multiplex PCR; TCRdb's version includes in-frame clones alone and lacks a portion of them. Among under 300,000 clones, roughly 87% were seen once, and the ten largest hold more than 5%. This chain connects TRBV4-1 to TRBJ1-1, with TRBD1 as a possible D gene (5 bases). This clonotype originated in a woman in her twenties or thirties with acute COVID-19. The sequenced sample consisted of PBMCs or T cells enriched from blood (not recorded which). The CDR3 nucleotides are TGCGCCAGCAGCCAAGGAAAGGGGTACACTGAAGCTTTCTTT. This gives the protein CASSQGKGYTEAFF.